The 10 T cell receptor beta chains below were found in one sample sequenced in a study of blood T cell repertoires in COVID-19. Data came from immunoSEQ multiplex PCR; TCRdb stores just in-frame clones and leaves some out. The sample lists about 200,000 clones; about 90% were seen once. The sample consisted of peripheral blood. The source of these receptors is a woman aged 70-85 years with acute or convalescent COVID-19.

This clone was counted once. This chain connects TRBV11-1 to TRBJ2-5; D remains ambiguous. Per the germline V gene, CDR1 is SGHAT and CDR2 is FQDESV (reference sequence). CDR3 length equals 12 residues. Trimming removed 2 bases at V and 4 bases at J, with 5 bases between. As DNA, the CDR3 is TGTGCCAGCAGCTTAAATAGAGAGACCCAGTACTTC. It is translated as CASSLNRETQYF.

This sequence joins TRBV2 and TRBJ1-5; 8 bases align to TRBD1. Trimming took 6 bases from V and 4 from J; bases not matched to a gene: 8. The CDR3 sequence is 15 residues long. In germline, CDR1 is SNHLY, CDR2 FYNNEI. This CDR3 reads CASSRLDRVNQPQHF. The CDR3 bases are TGTGCCAGCAGCCGACTGGACAGGGTGAATCAGCCCCAGCATTTT.

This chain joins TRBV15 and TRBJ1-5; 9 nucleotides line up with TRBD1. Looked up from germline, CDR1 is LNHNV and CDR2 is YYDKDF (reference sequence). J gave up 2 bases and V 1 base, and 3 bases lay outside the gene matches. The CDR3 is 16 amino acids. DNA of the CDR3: TGTGCCACCAGCAGAGGAGACAGGGGGGGCAATCAGCCCCAGCATTTT. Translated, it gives CATSRGDRGGNQPQHF.

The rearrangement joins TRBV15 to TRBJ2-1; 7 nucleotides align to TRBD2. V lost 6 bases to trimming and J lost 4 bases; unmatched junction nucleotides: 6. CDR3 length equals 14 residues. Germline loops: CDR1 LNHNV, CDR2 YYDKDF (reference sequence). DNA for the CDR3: TGTGCCACCAGGCTGGGGGGGGGTTACAATGAGCAGTTCTTC. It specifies CATRLGGGYNEQFF.

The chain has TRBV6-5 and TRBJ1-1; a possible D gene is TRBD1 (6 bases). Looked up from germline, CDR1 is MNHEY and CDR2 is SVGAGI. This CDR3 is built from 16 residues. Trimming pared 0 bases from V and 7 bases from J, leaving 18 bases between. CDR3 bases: TGTGCCAGCAGTTACTCCTACCAGGACAGTAAACGTGAAGCTTTCTTT. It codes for CASSYSYQDSKREAFF.

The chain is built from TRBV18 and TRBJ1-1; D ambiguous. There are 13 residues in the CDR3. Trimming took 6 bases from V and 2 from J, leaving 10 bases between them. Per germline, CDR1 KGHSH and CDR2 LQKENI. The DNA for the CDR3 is TGTGCCAGCTCCCGAACACAAAACACTGAAGCTTTCTTT. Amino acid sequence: CASSRTQNTEAFF. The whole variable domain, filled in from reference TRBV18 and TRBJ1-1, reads NAGVMQNPRHLVRRRGQEARLRCSPMKGHSHVYWYRQLPEEGLKFMVYLQKENIIDESGMPKERFSAEFPKEGPSILRIQQVVRGDSAAYFCASSRTQNTEAFFGQGTRLTVV.

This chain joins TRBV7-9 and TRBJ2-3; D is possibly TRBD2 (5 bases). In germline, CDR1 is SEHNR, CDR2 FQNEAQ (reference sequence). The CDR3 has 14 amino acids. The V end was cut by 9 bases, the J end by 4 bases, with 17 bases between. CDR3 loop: CASGHPGVADTQYF. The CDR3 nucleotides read TGTGCCAGTGGTCACCCCGGGGTGGCAGATACGCAGTATTTT. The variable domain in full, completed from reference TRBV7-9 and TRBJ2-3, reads DTGVSQNPRHKITKRGQNVTFRCDPISEHNRLYWYRQTLGQGPEFLTYFQNEAQLEKSRLLSDRFSAERPKGSFSTLEIQRTEQGDSAMYLCASGHPGVADTQYFGPGTRLTVL.

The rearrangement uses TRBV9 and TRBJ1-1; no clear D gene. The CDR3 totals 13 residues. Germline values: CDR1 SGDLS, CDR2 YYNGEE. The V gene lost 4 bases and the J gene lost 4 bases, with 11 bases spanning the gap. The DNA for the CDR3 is TGTGCCAGCAGCCCCCTCTGGGCCACTGAAGCTTTCTTT. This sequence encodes CASSPLWATEAFF.

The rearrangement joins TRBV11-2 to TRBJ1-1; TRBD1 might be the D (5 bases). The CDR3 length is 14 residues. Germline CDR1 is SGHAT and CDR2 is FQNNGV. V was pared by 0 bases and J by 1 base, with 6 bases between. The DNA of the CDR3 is TGTGCCAGCAGCTTAGACGACAGGAACACTGAAGCTTTCTTT. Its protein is CASSLDDRNTEAFF.

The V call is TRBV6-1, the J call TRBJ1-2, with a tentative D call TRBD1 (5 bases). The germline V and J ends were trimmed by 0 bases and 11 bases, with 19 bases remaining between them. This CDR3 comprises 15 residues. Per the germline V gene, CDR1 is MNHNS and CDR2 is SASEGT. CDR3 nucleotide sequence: TGTGCCAGCAGTGAAGCGGGGCAGGGAGGGGAGAGGTACACCTTC. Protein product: CASSEAGQGGERYTF.